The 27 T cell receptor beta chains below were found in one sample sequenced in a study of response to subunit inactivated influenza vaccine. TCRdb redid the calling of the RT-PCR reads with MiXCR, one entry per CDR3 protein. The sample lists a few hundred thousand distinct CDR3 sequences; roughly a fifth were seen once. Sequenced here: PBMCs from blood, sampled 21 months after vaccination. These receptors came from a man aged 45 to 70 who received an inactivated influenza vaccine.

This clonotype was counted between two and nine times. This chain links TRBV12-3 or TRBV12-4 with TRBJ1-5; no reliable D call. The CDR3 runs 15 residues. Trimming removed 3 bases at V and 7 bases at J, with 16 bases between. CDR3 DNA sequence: TGTGCCAGCAGTTTGGGAAGCCGGGTGCGGCAGCCCCAGCATTTT. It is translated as CASSLGSRVRQPQHF.

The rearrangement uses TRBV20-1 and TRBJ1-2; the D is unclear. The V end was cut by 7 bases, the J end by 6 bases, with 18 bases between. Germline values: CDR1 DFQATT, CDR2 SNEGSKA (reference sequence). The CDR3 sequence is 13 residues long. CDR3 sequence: CSVTRGFSDGYTF. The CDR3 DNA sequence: TGCAGTGTAACGCGGGGTTTCTCTGATGGCTACACCTTC.

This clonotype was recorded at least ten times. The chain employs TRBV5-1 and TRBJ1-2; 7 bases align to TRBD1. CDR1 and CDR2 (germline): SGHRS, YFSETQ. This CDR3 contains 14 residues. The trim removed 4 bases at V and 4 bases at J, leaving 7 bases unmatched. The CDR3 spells CASSAEGQSYGYTF. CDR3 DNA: TGCGCCAGCAGCGCGGAGGGACAGAGCTATGGCTACACCTTC.

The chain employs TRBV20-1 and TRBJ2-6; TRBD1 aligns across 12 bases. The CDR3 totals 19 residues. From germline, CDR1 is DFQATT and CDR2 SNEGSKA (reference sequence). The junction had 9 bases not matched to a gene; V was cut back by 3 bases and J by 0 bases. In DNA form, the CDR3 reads TGCAGTGCTAGCAGCCGGGACAGGGGGCTCTACTCTGGGGCCAACGTCCTGACTTTC. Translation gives CSASSRDRGLYSGANVLTF.

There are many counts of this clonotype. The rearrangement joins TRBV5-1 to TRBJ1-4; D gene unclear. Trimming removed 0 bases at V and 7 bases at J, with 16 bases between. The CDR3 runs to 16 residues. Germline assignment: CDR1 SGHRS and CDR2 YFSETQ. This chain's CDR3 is CASSLGDVVSGEKLFF. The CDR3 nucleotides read TGCGCCAGCAGCTTGGGCGACGTCGTTAGTGGTGAAAAACTGTTTTTT.

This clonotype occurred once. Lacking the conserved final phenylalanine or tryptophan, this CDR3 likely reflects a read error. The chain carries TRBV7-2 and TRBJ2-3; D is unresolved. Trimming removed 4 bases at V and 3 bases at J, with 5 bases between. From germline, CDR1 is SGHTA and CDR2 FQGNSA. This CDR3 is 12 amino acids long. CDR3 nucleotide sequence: TGTGCCAGCAGCTCCTATACAGATACGCAGTATATT. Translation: CASSSYTDTQYI.

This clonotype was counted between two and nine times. In DNA form, the CDR3 reads TGTGCCAGCAGCCCCGGGACGCCTTATGGCTACACCTTC. This codes for CASSPGTPYGYTF. The chain combines TRBV7-2 with TRBJ1-2, with D maybe TRBD1 (5 bases). Trimming cost V 5 bases and J 5 bases, with 12 bases left between them. The CDR3 spans 13 residues. The V gene's germline CDR1 is SGHTA and CDR2 FQGNSA.

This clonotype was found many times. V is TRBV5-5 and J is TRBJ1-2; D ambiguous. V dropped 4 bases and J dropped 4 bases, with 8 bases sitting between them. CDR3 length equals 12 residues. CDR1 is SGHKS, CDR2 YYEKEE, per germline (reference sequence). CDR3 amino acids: CASSLGLYGYTF. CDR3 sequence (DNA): TGTGCCAGCAGCCTCGGCCTCTATGGCTACACCTTC. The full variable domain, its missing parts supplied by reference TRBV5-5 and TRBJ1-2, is DAGVTQSPTHLIKTRGQQVTLRCSPISGHKSVSWYQQVLGQGPQFIFQYYEKEERGRGNFPDRFSARQFPNYSSELNVNALLLGDSALYLCASSLGLYGYTFGSGTRLTVV.

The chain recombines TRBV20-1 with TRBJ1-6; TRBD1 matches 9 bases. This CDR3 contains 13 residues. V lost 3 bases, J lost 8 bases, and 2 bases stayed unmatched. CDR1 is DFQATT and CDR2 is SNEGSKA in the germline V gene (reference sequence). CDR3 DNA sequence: TGCAGTGCTAGGACAGGGGGGGATTCACCCCTCCACTTT. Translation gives CSARTGGDSPLHF.

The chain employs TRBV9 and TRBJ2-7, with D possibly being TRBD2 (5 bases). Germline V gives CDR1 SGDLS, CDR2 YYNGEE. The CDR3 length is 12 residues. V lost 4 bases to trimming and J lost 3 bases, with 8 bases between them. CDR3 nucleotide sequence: TGTGCCAGCAGCTCCAGCGGCTACGAGCAGTACTTC. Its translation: CASSSSGYEQYF.

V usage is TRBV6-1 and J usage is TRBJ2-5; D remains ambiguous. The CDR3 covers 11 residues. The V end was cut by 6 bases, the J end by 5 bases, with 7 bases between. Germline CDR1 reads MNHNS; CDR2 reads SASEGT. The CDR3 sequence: CASRVGETQYF. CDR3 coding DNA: TGTGCCAGCAGAGTAGGGGAGACCCAGTACTTC.

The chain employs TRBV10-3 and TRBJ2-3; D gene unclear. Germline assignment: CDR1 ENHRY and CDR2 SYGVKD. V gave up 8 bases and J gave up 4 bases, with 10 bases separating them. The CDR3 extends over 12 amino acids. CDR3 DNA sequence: TGTGCCATCGCCAAGGCGGCAGATACGCAGTATTTT. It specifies CAIAKAADTQYF.

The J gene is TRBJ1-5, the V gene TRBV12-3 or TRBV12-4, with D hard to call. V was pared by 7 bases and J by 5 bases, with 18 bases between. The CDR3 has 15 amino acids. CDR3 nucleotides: TGTGCCAGCACCTCCTACGGGATTCCGCATCAGCCCCAGCATTTT. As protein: CASTSYGIPHQPQHF.

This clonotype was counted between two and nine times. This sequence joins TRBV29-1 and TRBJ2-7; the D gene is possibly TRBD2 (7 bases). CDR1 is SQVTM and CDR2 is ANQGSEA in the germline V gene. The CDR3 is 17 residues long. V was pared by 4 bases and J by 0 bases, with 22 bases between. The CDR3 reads CSVAIDLGGLSSYEQYF. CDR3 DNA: TGCAGCGTTGCTATCGATTTGGGGGGGCTTAGCTCCTACGAGCAGTACTTC.

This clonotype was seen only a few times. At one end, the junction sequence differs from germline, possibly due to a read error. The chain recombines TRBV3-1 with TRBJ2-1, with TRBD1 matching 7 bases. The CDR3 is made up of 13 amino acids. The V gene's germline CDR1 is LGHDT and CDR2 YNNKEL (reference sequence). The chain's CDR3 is CASSQAVRTGRVF. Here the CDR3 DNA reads TGTGCCAGCAGCCAAGCCGTAAGGACAGGTCGAGTCTTC.

CDR3 bases: TGTGCCATCAGAATTAGCGTGGGTAGCACAGATACGCAGTATTTT. Translating it yields CAIRISVGSTDTQYF. The genes are TRBV10-3 and TRBJ2-3; D possibly corresponds to TRBD2 (5 bases). The germline V gene encodes CDR1 ENHRY and CDR2 SYGVKD. This CDR3 region has 15 residues. Deletions cut 6 bases from V and 0 bases from J, with 13 bases between.

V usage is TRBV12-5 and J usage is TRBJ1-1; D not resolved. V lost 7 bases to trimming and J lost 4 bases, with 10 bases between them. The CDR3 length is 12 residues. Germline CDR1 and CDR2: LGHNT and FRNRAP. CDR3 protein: CASARLGTEAFF. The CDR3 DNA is TGTGCTAGTGCTCGGTTGGGCACTGAAGCTTTCTTT. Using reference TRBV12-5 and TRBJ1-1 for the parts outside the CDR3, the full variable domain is DARVTQTPRHKVTEMGQEVTMRCQPILGHNTVFWYRQTMMQGLELLAYFRNRAPLDDSGMPKDRFSAEMPDATLATLKIQPSEPRDSAVYFCASARLGTEAFFGQGTRLTVV.

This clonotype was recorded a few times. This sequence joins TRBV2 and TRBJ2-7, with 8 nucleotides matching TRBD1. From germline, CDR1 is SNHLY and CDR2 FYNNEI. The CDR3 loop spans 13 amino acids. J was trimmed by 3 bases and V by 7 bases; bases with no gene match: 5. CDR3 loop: CASNKGQGYEQYF. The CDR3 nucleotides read TGTGCCAGCAATAAAGGACAGGGCTACGAGCAGTACTTC.

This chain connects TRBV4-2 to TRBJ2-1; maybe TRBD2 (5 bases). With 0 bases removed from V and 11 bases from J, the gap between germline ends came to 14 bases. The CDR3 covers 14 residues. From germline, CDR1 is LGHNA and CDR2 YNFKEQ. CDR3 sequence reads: CASSQEEVVPKQFF. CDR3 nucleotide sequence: TGTGCCAGCAGCCAAGAGGAGGTGGTTCCTAAGCAGTTCTTC.

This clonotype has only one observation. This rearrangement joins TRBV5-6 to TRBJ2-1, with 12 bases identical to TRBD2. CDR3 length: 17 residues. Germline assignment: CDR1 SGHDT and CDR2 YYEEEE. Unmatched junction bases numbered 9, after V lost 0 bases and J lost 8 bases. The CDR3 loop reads CASSLVLTSGGVYEQFF. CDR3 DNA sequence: TGTGCCAGCAGCTTGGTCTTGACTAGCGGGGGAGTCTATGAGCAGTTCTTC.

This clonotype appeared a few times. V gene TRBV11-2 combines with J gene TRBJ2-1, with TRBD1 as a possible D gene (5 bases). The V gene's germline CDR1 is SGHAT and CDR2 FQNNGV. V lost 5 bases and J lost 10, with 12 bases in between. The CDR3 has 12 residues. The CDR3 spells CASSPEDIEQFF. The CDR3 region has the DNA TGTGCCAGCAGCCCTGAGGACATCGAGCAGTTCTTC.

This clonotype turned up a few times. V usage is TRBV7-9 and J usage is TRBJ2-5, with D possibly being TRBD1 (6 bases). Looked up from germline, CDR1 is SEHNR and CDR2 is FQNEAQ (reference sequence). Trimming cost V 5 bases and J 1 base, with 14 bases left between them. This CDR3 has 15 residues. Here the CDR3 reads CASSQESGAQETQYF. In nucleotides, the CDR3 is TGTGCCAGCAGCCAAGAGTCAGGGGCCCAAGAGACCCAGTACTTC.

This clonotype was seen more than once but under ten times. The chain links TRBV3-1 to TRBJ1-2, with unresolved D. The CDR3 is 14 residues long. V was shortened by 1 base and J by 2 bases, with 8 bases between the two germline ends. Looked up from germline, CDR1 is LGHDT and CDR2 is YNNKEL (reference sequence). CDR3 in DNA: TGTGCCAGCAGCCAAGCATCAGCGAACTATGGCTACACCTTC. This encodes CASSQASANYGYTF.

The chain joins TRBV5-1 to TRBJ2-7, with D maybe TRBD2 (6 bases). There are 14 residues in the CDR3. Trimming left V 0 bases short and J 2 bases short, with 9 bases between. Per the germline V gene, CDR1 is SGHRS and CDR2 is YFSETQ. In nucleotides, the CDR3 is TGCGCCAGCAGCTTGGGCCCGGGGGCCTACGAGCAGTACTTC. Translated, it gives CASSLGPGAYEQYF. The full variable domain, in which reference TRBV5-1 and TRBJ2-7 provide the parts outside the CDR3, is KAGVTQTPRYLIKTRGQQVTLSCSPISGHRSVSWYQQTPGQGLQFLFEYFSETQRNKGNFPGRFSGRQFSNSRSEMNVSTLELGDSALYLCASSLGPGAYEQYFGPGTRLTVT.

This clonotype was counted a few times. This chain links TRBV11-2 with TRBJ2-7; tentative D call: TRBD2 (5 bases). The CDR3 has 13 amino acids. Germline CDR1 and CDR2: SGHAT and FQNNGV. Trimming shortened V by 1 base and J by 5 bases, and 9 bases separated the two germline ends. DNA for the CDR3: TGTGCCAGCAGCTTAGCGGGGAAGCACGAGCAGTACTTC. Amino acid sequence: CASSLAGKHEQYF. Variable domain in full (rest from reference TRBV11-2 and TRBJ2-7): EAGVAQSPRYKIIEKRQSVAFWCNPISGHATLYWYQQILGQGPKLLIQFQNNGVVDDSQLPKDRFSAERLKGVDSTLKIQPAKLEDSAVYLCASSLAGKHEQYFGPGTRLTVT.

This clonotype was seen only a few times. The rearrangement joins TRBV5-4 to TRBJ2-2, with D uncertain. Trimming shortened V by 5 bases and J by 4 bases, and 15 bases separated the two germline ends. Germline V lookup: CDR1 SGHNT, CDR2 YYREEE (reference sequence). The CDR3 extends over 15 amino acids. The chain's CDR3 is CASRRSGGVTGELFF. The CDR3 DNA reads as TGTGCCAGCAGGCGATCGGGTGGGGTCACCGGGGAGCTGTTTTTT.

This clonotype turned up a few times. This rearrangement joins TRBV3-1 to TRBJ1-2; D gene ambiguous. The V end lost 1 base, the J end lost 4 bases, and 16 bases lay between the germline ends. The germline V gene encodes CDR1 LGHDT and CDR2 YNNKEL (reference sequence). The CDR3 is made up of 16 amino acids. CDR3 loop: CASSQVGAEGAYGYTF. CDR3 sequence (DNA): TGTGCCAGCAGCCAAGTCGGCGCAGAAGGTGCCTATGGCTACACCTTC.